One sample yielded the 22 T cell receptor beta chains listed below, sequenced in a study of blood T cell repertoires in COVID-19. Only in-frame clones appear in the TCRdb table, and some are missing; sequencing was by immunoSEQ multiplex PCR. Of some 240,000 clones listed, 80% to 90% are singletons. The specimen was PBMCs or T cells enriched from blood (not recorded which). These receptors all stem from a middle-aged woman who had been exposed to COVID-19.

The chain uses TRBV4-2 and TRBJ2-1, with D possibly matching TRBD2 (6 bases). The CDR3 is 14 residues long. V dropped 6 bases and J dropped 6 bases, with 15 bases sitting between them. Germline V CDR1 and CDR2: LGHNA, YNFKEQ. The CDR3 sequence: CASRLREAANEQFF. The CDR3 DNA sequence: TGTGCCAGCAGACTTAGGGAGGCGGCCAATGAGCAGTTCTTC.

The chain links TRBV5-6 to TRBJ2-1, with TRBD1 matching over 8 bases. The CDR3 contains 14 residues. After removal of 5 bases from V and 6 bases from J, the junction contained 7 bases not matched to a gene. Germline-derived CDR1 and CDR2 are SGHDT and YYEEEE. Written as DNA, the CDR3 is TGTGCCAGCAGTCAGGGGGCGGTAGGCAATGAGCAGTTCTTC. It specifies CASSQGAVGNEQFF.

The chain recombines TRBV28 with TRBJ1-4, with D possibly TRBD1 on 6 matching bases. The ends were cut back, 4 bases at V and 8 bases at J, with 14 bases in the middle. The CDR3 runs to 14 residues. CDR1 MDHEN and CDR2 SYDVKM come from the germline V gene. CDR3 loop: CASSSQGWAEKLFF. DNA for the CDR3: TGTGCCAGCAGTTCCCAGGGGTGGGCGGAAAAACTGTTTTTT. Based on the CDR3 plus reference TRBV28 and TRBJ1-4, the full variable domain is DVKVTQSSRYLVKRTGEKVFLECVQDMDHENMFWYRQDPGLGLRLIYFSYDVKMKEKGDIPEGYSVSREKKERFSLILESASTNQTSMYLCASSSQGWAEKLFFGSGTQLSVL.

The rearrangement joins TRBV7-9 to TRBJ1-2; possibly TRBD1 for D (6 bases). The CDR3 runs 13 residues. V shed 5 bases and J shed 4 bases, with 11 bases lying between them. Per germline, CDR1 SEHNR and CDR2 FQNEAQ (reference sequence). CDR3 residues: CASSRTGLYGYTF. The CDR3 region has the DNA TGTGCCAGCAGCCGAACAGGGCTCTATGGCTACACCTTC.

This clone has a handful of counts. The CDR3 loop is CASRDTSGNTIYF. CDR3 sequence (DNA): TGTGCCAGCAGAGACACCTCTGGAAACACCATATATTTT. The J gene is TRBJ1-3, the V gene TRBV27; D not certain. CDR3 length: 13 residues. CDR1 is MNHEY, CDR2 SMNVEV, per germline (reference sequence). V was pared by 6 bases and J by 0 bases, with 6 bases between.

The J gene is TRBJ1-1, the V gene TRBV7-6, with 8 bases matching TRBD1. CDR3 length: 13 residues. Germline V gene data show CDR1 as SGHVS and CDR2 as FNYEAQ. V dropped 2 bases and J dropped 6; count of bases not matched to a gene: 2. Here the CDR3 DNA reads TGTGCCAGCAGCTTATCAGGGGGCTCTGAAGCTTTCTTT. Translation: CASSLSGGSEAFF.

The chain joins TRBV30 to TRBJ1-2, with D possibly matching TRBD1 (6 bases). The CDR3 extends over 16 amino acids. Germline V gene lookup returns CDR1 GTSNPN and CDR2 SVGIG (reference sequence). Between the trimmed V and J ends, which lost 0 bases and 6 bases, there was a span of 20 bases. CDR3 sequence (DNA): TGTGCCTGGAGTGTAAACCCCCGTCGGGGGGCAGATGGCTACACCTTC. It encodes CAWSVNPRRGADGYTF.

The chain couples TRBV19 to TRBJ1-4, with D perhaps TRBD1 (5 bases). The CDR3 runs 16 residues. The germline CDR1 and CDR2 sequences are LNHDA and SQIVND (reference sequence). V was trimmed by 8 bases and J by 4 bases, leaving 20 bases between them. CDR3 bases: TGTGCCAGTTCGGACAATGGGGCAGCCATTAATGAAAAACTGTTTTTT. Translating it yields CASSDNGAAINEKLFF. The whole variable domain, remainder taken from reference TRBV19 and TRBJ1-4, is DGGITQSPKYLFRKEGQNVTLSCEQNLNHDAMYWYRQDPGQGLRLIYYSQIVNDFQKGDIAEGYSVSREKKESFPLTVTSAQKNPTAFYLCASSDNGAAINEKLFFGSGTQLSVL.

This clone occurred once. CDR3 coding DNA: TGTGCCATCAGTGAGTCAGGCGGTGGCTATGGCTACACCTTC. This translates into CAISESGGGYGYTF. The chain couples TRBV10-3 to TRBJ1-2; no clear D. The germline V gene encodes CDR1 ENHRY and CDR2 SYGVKD. V lost 0 bases, J lost 4 bases, and 9 bases lay in between. The length of the CDR3 is 14 residues.

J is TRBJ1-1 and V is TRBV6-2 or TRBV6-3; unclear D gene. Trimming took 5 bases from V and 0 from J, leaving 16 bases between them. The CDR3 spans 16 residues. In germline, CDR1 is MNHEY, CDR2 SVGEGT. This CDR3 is CASSTMTDTLNTEAFF. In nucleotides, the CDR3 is TGTGCCAGCAGTACCATGACCGACACTTTGAACACTGAAGCTTTCTTT.

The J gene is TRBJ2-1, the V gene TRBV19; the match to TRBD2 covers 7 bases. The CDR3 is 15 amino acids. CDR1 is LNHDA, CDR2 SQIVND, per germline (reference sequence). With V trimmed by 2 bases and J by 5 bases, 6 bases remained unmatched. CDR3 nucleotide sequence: TGTGCCAGTAGTATACCCCGGGACTATAACAATGAGCAGTTCTTC. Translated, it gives CASSIPRDYNNEQFF.

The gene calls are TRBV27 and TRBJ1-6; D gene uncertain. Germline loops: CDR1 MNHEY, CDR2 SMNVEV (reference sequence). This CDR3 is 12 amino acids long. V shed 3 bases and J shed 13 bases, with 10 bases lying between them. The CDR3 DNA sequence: TGTGCCAGCAGTTTTCAGGTCTGGCCCCTCCACTTT. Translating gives CASSFQVWPLHF.

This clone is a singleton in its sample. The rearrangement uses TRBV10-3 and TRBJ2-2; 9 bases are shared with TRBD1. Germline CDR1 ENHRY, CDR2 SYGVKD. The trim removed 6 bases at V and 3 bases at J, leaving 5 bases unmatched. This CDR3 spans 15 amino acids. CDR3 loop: CAISRTGVDTGELFF. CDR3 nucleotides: TGTGCCATCAGCAGGACAGGGGTCGACACCGGGGAGCTGTTTTTT.

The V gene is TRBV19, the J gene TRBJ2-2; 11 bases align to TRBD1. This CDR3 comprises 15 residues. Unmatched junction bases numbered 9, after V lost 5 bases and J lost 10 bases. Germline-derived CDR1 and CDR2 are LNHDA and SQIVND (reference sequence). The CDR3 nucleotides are TGTGCCAGTAGTCGGGACAGGGGGATCGTCGCGGAGCTGTTTTTT. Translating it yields CASSRDRGIVAELFF. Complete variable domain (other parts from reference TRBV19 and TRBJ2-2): DGGITQSPKYLFRKEGQNVTLSCEQNLNHDAMYWYRQDPGQGLRLIYYSQIVNDFQKGDIAEGYSVSREKKESFPLTVTSAQKNPTAFYLCASSRDRGIVAELFFGEGSRLTVL.

CDR3 nucleotides: TGTGCCAGCTCACCCACGGACAGCGGTACTGAAGCTTTCTTT. As protein: CASSPTDSGTEAFF. The chain links TRBV18 to TRBJ1-1; perhaps TRBD1 as D (6 bases). The germline V and J ends were trimmed by 3 bases and 5 bases, with 13 bases remaining between them. Looked up from germline, CDR1 is KGHSH and CDR2 is LQKENI. The CDR3 has 14 residues.

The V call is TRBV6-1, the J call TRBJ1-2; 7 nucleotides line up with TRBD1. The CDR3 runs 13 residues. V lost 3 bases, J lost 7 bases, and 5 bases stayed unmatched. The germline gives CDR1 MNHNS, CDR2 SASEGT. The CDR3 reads CASSDDRAGGYTF. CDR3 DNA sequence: TGTGCCAGCAGTGACGACAGGGCGGGTGGCTACACCTTC.

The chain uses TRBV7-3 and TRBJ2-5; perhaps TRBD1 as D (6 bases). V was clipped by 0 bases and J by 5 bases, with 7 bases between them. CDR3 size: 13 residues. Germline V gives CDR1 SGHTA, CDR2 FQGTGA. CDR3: CASSLTGAETQYF. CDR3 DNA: TGTGCCAGCAGCTTAACGGGGGCGGAGACCCAGTACTTC.

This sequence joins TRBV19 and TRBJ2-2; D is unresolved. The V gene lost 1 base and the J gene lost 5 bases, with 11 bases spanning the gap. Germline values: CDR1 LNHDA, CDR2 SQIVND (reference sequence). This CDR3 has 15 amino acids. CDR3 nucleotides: TGTGCCAGTAGTATAGGTGGCGGCCCGACCGGGGAGCTGTTTTTT. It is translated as CASSIGGGPTGELFF.

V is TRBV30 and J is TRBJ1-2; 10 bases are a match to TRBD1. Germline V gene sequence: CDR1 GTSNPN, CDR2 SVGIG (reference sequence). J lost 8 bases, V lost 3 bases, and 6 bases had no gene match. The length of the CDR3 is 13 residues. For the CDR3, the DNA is TGTGCCTGGAGCCCAGGGACAGGGGAAGGCTACACCTTC. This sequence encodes CAWSPGTGEGYTF.

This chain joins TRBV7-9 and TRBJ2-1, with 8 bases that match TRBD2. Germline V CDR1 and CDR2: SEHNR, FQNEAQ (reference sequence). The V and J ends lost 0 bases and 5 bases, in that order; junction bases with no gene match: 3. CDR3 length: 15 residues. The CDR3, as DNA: TGTGCCAGCAGCTTAGCACTAGCGGTTAACAATGAGCAGTTCTTC. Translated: CASSLALAVNNEQFF. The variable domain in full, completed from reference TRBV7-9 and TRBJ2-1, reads DTGVSQNPRHKITKRGQNVTFRCDPISEHNRLYWYRQTLGQGPEFLTYFQNEAQLEKSRLLSDRFSAERPKGSFSTLEIQRTEQGDSAMYLCASSLALAVNNEQFFGPGTRLTVL.

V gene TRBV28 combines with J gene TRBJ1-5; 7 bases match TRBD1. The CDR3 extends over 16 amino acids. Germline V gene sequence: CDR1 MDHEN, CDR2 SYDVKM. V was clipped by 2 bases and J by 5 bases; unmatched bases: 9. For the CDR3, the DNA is TGTGCCAGCAGTTTAACTCGACAGGGTCTAGATCAGCCCCAGCATTTT. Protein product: CASSLTRQGLDQPQHF.

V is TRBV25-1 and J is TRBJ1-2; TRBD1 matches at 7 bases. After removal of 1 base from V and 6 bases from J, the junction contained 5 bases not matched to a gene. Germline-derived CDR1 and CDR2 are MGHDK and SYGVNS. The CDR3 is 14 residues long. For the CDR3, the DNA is TGTGCCAGCAGTGAATCTTTCAGGGGGGATGGCTACACCTTC. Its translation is CASSESFRGDGYTF.